This TCR beta chain was observed in a study of tumor-infiltrating lymphocytes in primary liver carcinoma. Across the study: Spanning 4.2 to 10 cm, the tumors were T1-T3 N0M0.

Comment on this clonotype: Its antigen is unknown.

It was unsorted whole blood that yielded blood RNA, and germline DNA was also extracted. Study results and limitations: Significantly larger top-250-clone fractions were found in tumors than in blood (p = 0.039).

A constant-region primer served to make TCR beta cDNA from about 0.45 ug total RNA. Modified slightly, ARM-PCR produced TCR beta libraries over three nested multiplex PCR rounds. It was with TRBV1-TRBV30 forward primers and a C-beta reverse primer that the first two PCR rounds were run, at around 9 cycles each. TCRdb ran MiXCR on the multiplex PCR reads and lists one entry per CDR3 protein. The table includes about 180,000 distinct CDR3 sequences, around 60% detected once. This CDR3 region has 15 residues. V dropped 5 bases and J dropped 1 base, with 14 bases sitting between them. Looked up from germline, CDR1 is SEHNR and CDR2 is FQNEAQ (reference sequence).

The J gene is TRBJ2-5, the V gene TRBV7-9; unclear D gene. Sequencing was carried out using peripheral blood. The receptor's source is a man in his forties with primary liver carcinoma and hepatitis B virus infection. The CDR3 sequence is CASSPPRVAQETQYF. Written as DNA, the CDR3 is TGTGCCAGCAGCCCCCCTCGGGTGGCCCAAGAGACCCAGTACTTC.